The clone carrying this T cell receptor (beta chain) was recorded only once. The target antigen is unknown. The sample comes from a study of STAT5B mutations in CD4+ large granular lymphocyte leukemia. Germline V gives CDR1 SGHRS, CDR2 YFSETQ. V lost 0 bases to trimming and J lost 10 bases, with 10 bases between them. The CDR3 spans 12 residues. The table came from immunoSEQ multiplex PCR; TCRdb's copy has only in-frame clones and leaves some out. The sample records some 34,000 clones, roughly 76% being singletons. Study conclusions and caveats: Around 25% of private leukemic clonotypes occurred rarely in other patients' non-leukemic repertoires. The CD4+ versus CD8+ T-LGLL clonality difference may reflect limited sample size. Patient CD4-sorted repertoires looked more clonal than healthy CD4+ repertoires, even without putative leukemic clones. Compared with healthy controls (2/35), patient top clones favored TRBV06 (8/27).

The sample taken for sequencing was CD4+ T cells from blood buffy coats. V gene TRBV5-1 combines with J gene TRBJ1-1; D is perhaps TRBD1 (6 bases). The clonotype was recovered from a human donor in good health. The DNA for the CDR3 is TGCGCCAGCAGCTTGGAAGGGGGACGAGCTTTCTTT. Translated: CASSLEGGRAFF.